This T cell receptor (beta chain) was found in a study of cytotoxic CD8 clonotypes in ibrutinib-treated CLL (dated by TCRdb to about 2021). Concerning the study at large: The cohort included roughly 15 treatment-naive and about a dozen relapsed/refractory patients; about 17 were IGHV unmutated. Responses were partial in 25 or so patients and complete in 2; after median approximately 66 months follow-up, roughly 14 stayed in remission and approximately twelve progressed. Response samples were taken after a median of roughly eleven months on treatment, ranging from about 6 to 40 months. On average, each sample yielded roughly 260,000 productive templates and tens of thousands of productive rearrangements. Longitudinal samples were obtainable from about 30% of the roughly 90 participants in the trial. Cryopreserved peripheral blood mononuclear cells were obtained before treatment, at response, and at either sustained remission or disease progression. Every sample from remission and from progressive disease was obtained while the patients were still on ibrutinib.

Paper-wide results and their limitations: Lymph node repertoires were not examined, and the timing of sampling was not matched between patients in sustained remission and those whose disease progressed. Public clonotypes were rare and either shrank or stayed stable during treatment, and the rise in clonality at ibrutinib response reflected expansion of private clonotypes. Baseline clonality was found to be higher than that of age-matched healthy donors and was strongly correlated with circulating CD8+ T-cell counts. Clonality rose at ibrutinib response, remained stable during sustained remission, and dropped back toward baseline at progression.

The time point label for this specimen denotes: approximately 11 months on ibrutinib. Roughly 2.2 micrograms of genomic DNA were extracted from cryopreserved PBMCs for TCR beta library preparation. Longitudinal blood samples from CLL patients on ibrutinib monotherapy were analyzed using high-throughput TCR beta sequencing. The patients were enrolled in a single-center, open-label phase 2 trial of ibrutinib monotherapy. Notes on this clone: Its target antigen remains unknown. No much larger clone is present one base from it, and per-base qualities are unavailable.

The CDR3 numbers 11 residues from cysteine through phenylalanine. Only CDR3 DNA is held: 33 bases, read in frame from base 1. The germline V gene encodes CDR1 LNHDA and CDR2 SQIVND (reference sequence). Deletion took 9 bases off V and 3 bases off J, with a span of 8 bases between the germline ends. Each clonotype received, on average, about 10x coverage in deep resolution sequencing performed on a MiSeq, where the target depth lay between 1 in 1 million and 1 in 200,000 T cells. TCR beta libraries were generated with the immunoSEQ hsTCRB Kit. Per the authors' processing: ImmunoSEQ Data Assistant and ImmunoSEQ Analyzer were used for data analysis, and V, D and J genes were assigned according to IMGT definitions. Clonality, which ranges from 0 to 1, was calculated as one minus the normalized Shannon entropy of productive rearrangement frequencies. Only overrepresented clonotypes making up at least 0.05% of the repertoire of each patient were included in the public clonotype analysis. Some twelve repertoires from age-matched healthy donors, obtained from immuneACCESS, served as clonality controls. The table comes from immuneACCESS by way of TCRdb, which keeps in-frame sequences with V and J called. Part of the clones is missing from these tables; in studies checked, under half for an unresolved V gene and the rest for unknown reasons. From that table come the V and J calls and clone size; the DNA was used to work out D and trimming. The sample yields around 97,000 clones; around 73% were counted once. About 29% of the sample belongs to the ten largest clones.

The rearranged chain carries TRBV19 and TRBJ1-1, with the D gene not confidently named. Sequenced here: PBMCs, sampled after 12 months of ibrutinib treatment. This TCR was sampled from a human donor with chronic lymphocytic leukemia. CDR3 region: CASSWDTEAFF. The DNA sequence is TGTGCCAGCAGCTGGGACACTGAAGCTTTCTTT.